One and the same sample provided the 15 T cell receptor beta chains below, sequenced in a study of shared clonotypes between healthy human individuals. Repertoires were generated with immunoSEQ multiplex PCR, while TCRdb's copy carries only in-frame clones and drops some. The profile shows over a million clones, under 80% of them singletons. The sequenced sample consisted of memory CD4+ T cells sorted from blood. Indicated subset: CD45RA-negative fraction. The origin of the receptors is a man aged 18 to 30 in good health.

This chain uses TRBV2 with TRBJ2-7; D possibly corresponds to TRBD1 (5 bases). CDR1 SNHLY and CDR2 FYNNEI come from the germline V gene. The CDR3 is 12 residues long. The V and J ends lost 6 bases and 2 bases respectively, with 8 bases between them. CDR3 residues: CASSPTAYEQYF. The CDR3 nucleotides are TGTGCCAGCAGCCCGACAGCCTACGAGCAGTACTTC. Full variable domain (remainder filled in from reference TRBV2 and TRBJ2-7): EPEVTQTPSHQVTQMGQEVILRCVPISNHLYFYWYRQILGQKVEFLVSFYNNEISEKSEIFDDQFSVERPDGSNFTLKIRSTKLEDSAMYFCASSPTAYEQYFGPGTRLTVT.

CDR3 nucleotide sequence: TGTGCCAGCAGGGGAGATTGGAGTTCACCCCTCCACTTT. Encoded protein: CASRGDWSSPLHF. V and J are TRBV2 and TRBJ1-6; the D is unclear. In germline, CDR1 is SNHLY, CDR2 FYNNEI. V was clipped by 6 bases and J by 9 bases, with 12 bases between them. The CDR3 has 13 amino acids.

This clone has only a few counts. The chain combines TRBV19 with TRBJ2-3; the D call may be TRBD1 or TRBD2 (5 bases each). CDR1 is LNHDA, CDR2 SQIVND, per germline (reference sequence). The CDR3 spans 12 residues. Trimming left V 5 bases short and J 5 bases short, with 8 bases between. CDR3 region: CASSVRGDTQYF. The CDR3 bases are TGTGCCAGTAGTGTGAGGGGAGATACGCAGTATTTT.

A remark on this clone: A far larger clone is only one base removed, so a read error is likely. This sample includes further DNA sequences coding for the same CDR3. The chain employs TRBV4-3 and TRBJ1-1; 8 bases map to TRBD1. Germline V gene data show CDR1 as LGHNA and CDR2 as YSLEER. The length of the CDR3 is 13 residues. The CDR3 DNA reads as TGCGCCAGCAGCTCCCGACAGGGGACTGAGGCTTTCTTT. Translating it yields CASSSRQGTEAFF.

This clone showed up many times. The chain couples TRBV18 to TRBJ1-6; a possible D gene is TRBD1 (5 bases). Per germline, CDR1 KGHSH and CDR2 LQKENI. Trimming removed 2 bases from V and 4 bases from J, with 15 bases in between. The CDR3 has 17 amino acids. The chain's CDR3 is CASSPSGTLAYNSPLHF. As DNA, the CDR3 is TGTGCCAGCTCACCATCAGGGACTTTAGCGTATAATTCACCCCTCCACTTT.

The chain combines TRBV5-4 with TRBJ2-3, with TRBD1 identical over 8 bases. This CDR3 spans 15 amino acids. Trimming removed 3 bases from V and 1 base from J; junction bases left unmatched: 4. Germline V gives CDR1 SGHNT, CDR2 YYREEE (reference sequence). The CDR3 loop is CASSSPGQGTDTQYF. Written as DNA, the CDR3 is TGTGCCAGCAGCTCACCGGGACAGGGCACAGATACGCAGTATTTT. Complete variable domain (other parts from reference TRBV5-4 and TRBJ2-3): ETGVTQSPTHLIKTRGQQVTLRCSSQSGHNTVSWYQQALGQGPQFIFQYYREEENGRGNFPPRFSGLQFPNYSSELNVNALELDDSALYLCASSSPGQGTDTQYFGPGTRLTVL.

A few counts support this clone. The V and J genes are TRBV18 and TRBJ1-1; 9 bases fit TRBD1. V shed 2 bases, J shed 0 bases, and the junction held 13 bases outside the gene matches. The germline V gene has CDR1 KGHSH and CDR2 LQKENI. This CDR3 has 19 amino acids. CDR3 nucleotides: TGTGCCAGCTCACCAGGAGGGACAGGGCTCTTCGGGATGAACACTGAAGCTTTCTTT. Translation gives CASSPGGTGLFGMNTEAFF.

This chain joins TRBV5-4 and TRBJ1-4; the match to TRBD1 covers 8 bases. The germline V gene encodes CDR1 SGHNT and CDR2 YYREEE (reference sequence). The CDR3 contains 16 residues. With 0 bases clipped from V and 7 bases from J, the junction kept 8 bases outside the gene matches. The CDR3 DNA reads TGTGCCAGCAGCTTGGGACAGGGGAAGAAGCGTGAAAAACTGTTTTTT. As protein: CASSLGQGKKREKLFF.

The gene calls are TRBV10-3 and TRBJ2-1; 15 bases map to TRBD2. This CDR3 is built from 16 residues. V shed 0 bases, J shed 9 bases, and the junction held 3 bases outside the gene matches. Per the germline V gene, CDR1 is ENHRY and CDR2 is SYGVKD. CDR3 in amino acids: CAISESGLAGGAEQFF. For the CDR3, the DNA is TGTGCCATCAGTGAGTCGGGACTAGCGGGGGGCGCTGAGCAGTTCTTC.

This clone occurred once. The chain joins TRBV2 to TRBJ2-5, with 7 bases identical to TRBD1. Gene TRBJ2-7 matches the end of the DNA better, so the J call may be wrong. Per the germline V gene, CDR1 is SNHLY and CDR2 is FYNNEI. The CDR3 spans 15 residues. The CDR3 DNA is TGTGCCAGCACTATACCGGGACAGCTAACCTACGAGCAGTACTTC. This codes for CASTIPGQLTYEQYF.

The V and J genes are TRBV9 and TRBJ2-2; 9 bases map to TRBD1. This CDR3 region has 16 residues. Unmatched junction bases numbered 9, after V lost 0 bases and J lost 9 bases. Per the germline V gene, CDR1 is SGDLS and CDR2 is YYNGEE. The CDR3 is CASSVDRGLITRELFF. CDR3 nucleotides: TGTGCCAGCAGCGTAGACAGGGGGCTGATTACCAGGGAGCTGTTTTTT.

This clone was observed once. This chain's CDR3 is CASQGTGTISSPLHF. DNA for the CDR3: TGTGCCAGCCAAGGGACTGGGACAATATCTTCACCCCTCCACTTT. The chain has TRBV7-2 and TRBJ1-6; weak D call: TRBD1 (6 bases). Per the germline V gene, CDR1 is SGHTA and CDR2 is FQGNSA. V gave up 8 bases and J gave up 9 bases, with 20 bases separating them. This CDR3 contains 15 residues. Together with reference TRBV7-2 and TRBJ1-6, the CDR3 gives the full variable domain: GAGVSQSPSNKVTEKGKDVELRCDPISGHTALYWYRQSLGQGLEFLIYFQGNSAPDKSGLPSDRFSAERTGGSVSTLTIQRTQQEDSAVYLCASQGTGTISSPLHFGNGTRLTVT.

CDR3 nucleotides: TGTGCCAGCAGTGAATCCGGACAGGTGCAGTACTTC. This gives the protein CASSESGQVQYF. This sequence joins TRBV6-1 and TRBJ2-7; 7 bases fit TRBD1. V was pared by 2 bases and J by 9 bases, with 4 bases of the junction left unmatched. CDR1 and CDR2 from the germline V gene are MNHNS and SASEGT. This CDR3 region has 12 residues.

The rearrangement uses TRBV6-6 and TRBJ2-7, with 8 bases that match TRBD2. CDR3 size: 13 residues. CDR1 is MNHNY, CDR2 SVGAGI, per germline (reference sequence). Trimming at V came to 8 bases and at J to 2 bases, leaving 5 bases not matched to a gene. The CDR3 is CASGGGSTYEQYF. The CDR3 DNA sequence: TGTGCCAGCGGCGGGGGGTCAACCTACGAGCAGTACTTC.

This clone was seen a few times. The rearrangement joins TRBV11-2 to TRBJ1-1; tentatively, D is TRBD1 (5 bases). The CDR3 contains 11 residues. V shed 3 bases and J shed 7 bases, with 6 bases lying between them. CDR1 and CDR2 from the germline V gene are SGHAT and FQNNGV. The CDR3, as DNA: TGTGCCAGCAGCTTCCAGGGTGAAGCTTTCTTT. This encodes CASSFQGEAFF.